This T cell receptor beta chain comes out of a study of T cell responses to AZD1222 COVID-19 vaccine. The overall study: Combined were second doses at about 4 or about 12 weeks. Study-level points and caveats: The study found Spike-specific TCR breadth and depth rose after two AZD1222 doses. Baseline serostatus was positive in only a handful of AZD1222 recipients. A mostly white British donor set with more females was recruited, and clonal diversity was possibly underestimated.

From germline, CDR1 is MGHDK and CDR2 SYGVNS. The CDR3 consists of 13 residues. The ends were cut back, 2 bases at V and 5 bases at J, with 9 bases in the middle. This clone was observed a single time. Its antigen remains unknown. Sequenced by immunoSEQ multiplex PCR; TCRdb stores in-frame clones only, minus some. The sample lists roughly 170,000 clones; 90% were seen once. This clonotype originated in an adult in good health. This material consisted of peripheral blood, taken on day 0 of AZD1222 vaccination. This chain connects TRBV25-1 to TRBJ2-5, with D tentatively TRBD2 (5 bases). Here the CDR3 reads CASSEPGLETQYF. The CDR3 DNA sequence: TGTGCCAGCAGTGAACCGGGGTTGGAGACCCAGTACTTC.